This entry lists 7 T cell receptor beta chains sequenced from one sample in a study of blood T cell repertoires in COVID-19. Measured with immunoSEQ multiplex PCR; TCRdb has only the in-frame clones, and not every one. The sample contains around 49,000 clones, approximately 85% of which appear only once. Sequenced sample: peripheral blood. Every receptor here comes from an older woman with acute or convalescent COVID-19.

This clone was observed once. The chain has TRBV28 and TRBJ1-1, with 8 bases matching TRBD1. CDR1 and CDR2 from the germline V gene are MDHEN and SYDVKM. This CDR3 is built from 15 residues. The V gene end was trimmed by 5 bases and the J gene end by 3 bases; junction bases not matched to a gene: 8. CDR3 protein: CASSRLDREDTEAFF. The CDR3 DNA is TGTGCCAGCAGTCGGCTGGACAGGGAGGACACTGAAGCTTTCTTT.

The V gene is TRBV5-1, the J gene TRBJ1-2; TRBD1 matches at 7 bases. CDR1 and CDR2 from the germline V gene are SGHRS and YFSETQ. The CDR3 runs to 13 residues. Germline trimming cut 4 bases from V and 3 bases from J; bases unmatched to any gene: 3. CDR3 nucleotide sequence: TGCGCCAGCAGCGACGACAGGGACTATGGCTACACCTTC. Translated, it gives CASSDDRDYGYTF.

CDR3 sequence: CASSTMPGENTEAFF. For the CDR3, the DNA is TGCGCCAGCAGCACAATGCCCGGAGAGAACACTGAAGCTTTCTTT. V gene TRBV5-1 combines with J gene TRBJ1-1; D not certain. Germline values: CDR1 SGHRS, CDR2 YFSETQ. This CDR3 is built from 15 residues. The V end lost 4 bases, the J end lost 1 base, and 14 bases lay between the germline ends.

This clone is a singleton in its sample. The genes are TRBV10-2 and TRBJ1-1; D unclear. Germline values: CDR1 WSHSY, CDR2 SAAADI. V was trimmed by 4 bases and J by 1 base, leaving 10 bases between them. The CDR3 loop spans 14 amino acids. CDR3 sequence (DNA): TGCGCCAGCAGTGGGACTTGGGGGAACACTGAAGCTTTCTTT. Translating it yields CASSGTWGNTEAFF.

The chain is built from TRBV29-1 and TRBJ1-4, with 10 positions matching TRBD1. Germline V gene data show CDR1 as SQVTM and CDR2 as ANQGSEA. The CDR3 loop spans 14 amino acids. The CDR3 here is CSATGGAPGEKLFF. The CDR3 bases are TGCAGTGCGACAGGGGGCGCGCCTGGCGAAAAACTGTTTTTT.

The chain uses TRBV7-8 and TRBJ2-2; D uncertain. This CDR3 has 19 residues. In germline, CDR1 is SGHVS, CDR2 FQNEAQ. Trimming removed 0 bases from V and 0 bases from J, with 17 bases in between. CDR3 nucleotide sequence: TGTGCCAGCAGCTTAGCCCGGGTGCCATTCGTTTCGAACACCGGGGAGCTGTTTTTT. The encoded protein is CASSLARVPFVSNTGELFF.

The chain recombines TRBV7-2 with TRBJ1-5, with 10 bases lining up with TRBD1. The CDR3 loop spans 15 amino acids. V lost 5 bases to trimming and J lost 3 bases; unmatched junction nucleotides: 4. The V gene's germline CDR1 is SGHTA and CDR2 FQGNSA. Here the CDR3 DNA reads TGTGCCAGCAGCGCTCGACAGGGGGCCAATCAGCCCCAGCATTTT. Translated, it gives CASSARQGANQPQHF.